Following are 21 T cell receptor beta chains from one sample sequenced in a study of T cells after yellow fever vaccination. From the 5' RACE reads, TCRdb called clonotypes with MiXCR, one entry per CDR3 protein. The data hold 300,000 to 450,000 distinct CDR3 sequences, with 6.2% observed a single time. The sequenced sample was PBMCs, obtained 5 days after the yellow fever booster vaccination. The receptors stem from a man younger than 40 who received the YFV17D yellow fever vaccine.

This clonotype was seen many times. J is TRBJ1-1 and V is TRBV20-1; no firm D call. The germline V and J ends were trimmed by 2 bases and 10 bases, with 8 bases remaining between them. CDR3 length equals 10 residues. Germline assignment: CDR1 DFQATT and CDR2 SNEGSKA (reference sequence). CDR3 in DNA: TGCAGTGCTAGATCCCAGCGAGCTTTCTTT. Its protein is CSARSQRAFF.

This clonotype was counted at least ten times. The chain recombines TRBV27 with TRBJ2-1; D is ambiguous. The CDR3 is 13 residues long. Germline V gene lookup returns CDR1 MNHEY and CDR2 SMNVEV (reference sequence). V was clipped by 3 bases and J by 8 bases, with 11 bases between them. The CDR3 bases are TGTGCCAGCAGTTTGTTTGGTGGCGATGAGCAGTTCTTC. Amino acids: CASSLFGGDEQFF.

This rearrangement joins TRBV7-2 to TRBJ2-3, with D unclear. This CDR3 contains 15 residues. CDR1 SGHTA and CDR2 FQGNSA come from the germline V gene. V was shortened by 0 bases and J by 0 bases, with 7 bases between the two germline ends. The chain's CDR3 is CASSLASPSTDTQYF. The CDR3 DNA follows: TGTGCCAGCAGCTTAGCTTCCCCCAGCACAGATACGCAGTATTTT.

This clonotype was counted only a few times. The chain couples TRBV9 to TRBJ2-5; D might be TRBD2 (7 bases). The V gene's germline CDR1 is SGDLS and CDR2 YYNGEE. The CDR3 loop spans 16 amino acids. Trimming stripped 0 bases from V and 4 bases from J, with 16 bases between. CDR3 region: CASSVEGLGGRETQYF. CDR3 DNA: TGTGCCAGCAGCGTAGAAGGCTTGGGGGGGCGAGAGACCCAGTACTTC.

V usage is TRBV20-1 and J usage is TRBJ2-3; maybe TRBD2 (5 bases). Germline lookup yields CDR1 DFQATT and CDR2 SNEGSKA (reference sequence). This CDR3 has 16 residues. Trimming shortened V by 2 bases and J by 2 bases, and 17 bases separated the two germline ends. The CDR3 nucleotides are TGCAGTGCTAGACCTATTTATGGAGGAAACACAGATACGCAGTATTTT. This sequence encodes CSARPIYGGNTDTQYF.

This clonotype was counted ten times or more. The J gene is TRBJ2-1, the V gene TRBV5-4; 13 nucleotides agree with TRBD2. From germline, CDR1 is SGHNT and CDR2 YYREEE (reference sequence). The CDR3 is 17 amino acids. The ends lost 3 bases at V and 2 bases at J; junction bases unmatched: 5. CDR3 DNA sequence: TGTGCCAGCAGCTCCCGGACTAGCGGGAGAGCCTACAATGAGCAGTTCTTC. As protein: CASSSRTSGRAYNEQFF.

This clonotype was observed many times. The chain joins TRBV5-1 to TRBJ2-5, with 11 positions matching TRBD2. Losses at the gene ends were 4 bases for V and 1 base for J; bases not matched to a gene: 3. The germline V gene encodes CDR1 SGHRS and CDR2 YFSETQ. The CDR3 has 15 amino acids. The CDR3 DNA reads TGCGCCAGCAGCCCAGGGACTAGCGGCCAAGAGACCCAGTACTTC. Residues: CASSPGTSGQETQYF.

This chain joins TRBV20-1 and TRBJ2-7, with 7 bases fitting TRBD2. Losses at the gene ends were 8 bases for V and 7 bases for J; bases not matched to a gene: 11. The CDR3 is made up of 12 amino acids. CDR1 is DFQATT, CDR2 SNEGSKA, per germline (reference sequence). DNA for the CDR3: TGCAGTCGTAGCGGGCTCCTCCCAGAGCAGTACTTC. Protein: CSRSGLLPEQYF.

This clonotype was detected only a few times. The V and J genes are TRBV4-3 and TRBJ2-4, with D tentatively TRBD1 (5 bases). CDR1 is LGHNA and CDR2 is YSLEER in the germline V gene. V was clipped by 0 bases and J by 0 bases, with 9 bases between them. The CDR3 contains 16 residues. In DNA, the CDR3 is TGCGCCAGCAGCCAAGATTTAGGGGTAGCCAAAAACATTCAGTACTTC. Amino acids: CASSQDLGVAKNIQYF.

This clonotype was detected many times. CDR3 bases: TGTGCCAGCAGCTCAGGGACCCCCGCGCAGTACTTC. Amino acid sequence: CASSSGTPAQYF. The J gene is TRBJ2-7, the V gene TRBV7-2; either TRBD1 or TRBD2 may fit D (5 bases each). CDR3 length equals 12 residues. V was shortened by 4 bases and J by 9 bases, with 13 bases between the two germline ends. Germline V gene lookup returns CDR1 SGHTA and CDR2 FQGNSA.

This clonotype was counted at least ten times. The chain carries TRBV12-3 or TRBV12-4 and TRBJ2-1, with 9 nucleotides matching TRBD2. The V segment lost 6 bases and the J segment 4 bases; nucleotides outside the gene matches: 10. CDR3 length: 16 residues. CDR3: CASSPRLAGGYNEQFF. The DNA for the CDR3 is TGTGCCAGCAGCCCCCGGCTCGCGGGAGGGTACAATGAGCAGTTCTTC.

This clonotype was observed a handful of times. V and J are TRBV7-2 and TRBJ2-3, with 8 bases fitting TRBD2. Germline trimming cut 3 bases from V and 1 base from J; bases unmatched to any gene: 6. The CDR3 runs 16 residues. Germline V gene lookup returns CDR1 SGHTA and CDR2 FQGNSA. CDR3 sequence: CASSLERGWGTDTQYF. DNA of the CDR3: TGTGCCAGCAGCTTGGAGCGGGGGTGGGGCACAGATACGCAGTATTTT.

This clonotype has only a few counts. The chain links TRBV18 to TRBJ1-4; no clear D. The CDR3 covers 14 residues. V was cut by 8 bases and J by 2 bases, with 12 bases left in between. Germline lookup yields CDR1 KGHSH and CDR2 LQKENI. CDR3 protein: CASKRAKTNEKLFF. CDR3 nucleotide sequence: TGTGCCAGCAAACGTGCCAAGACTAATGAAAAACTGTTTTTT.

This clonotype has a count of ten or more. The CDR3 sequence is CASSFVLYEQYF. CDR3 sequence (DNA): TGTGCCAGCAGTTTTGTCCTGTACGAGCAGTACTTC. The chain links TRBV12-3 or TRBV12-4 to TRBJ2-7; D is ambiguous. This CDR3 region has 12 residues. The ends were cut back, 3 bases at V and 4 bases at J, with 7 bases in the middle.

In this sample, this clonotype turned up a few times. One junction end does not reproduce the germline sequence, and a read error may be involved. This chain joins TRBV20-1 and TRBJ2-1; D is tentatively TRBD1 or TRBD2 (7 bases each). The length of the CDR3 is 13 residues. Germline loops: CDR1 DFQATT, CDR2 SNEGSKA (reference sequence). DNA of the CDR3: TGCAGTGCTAGAGCTCAGGGGGGGGACAGCAGGATCTTC. Its translation is CSARAQGGDSRIF.

This clonotype occurred a few times. The chain joins TRBV25-1 to TRBJ2-3; D remains ambiguous. Trimming pared 2 bases from V and 6 bases from J, leaving 9 bases between. From germline, CDR1 is MGHDK and CDR2 SYGVNS. CDR3 size: 13 residues. CDR3 in DNA: TGTGCCAGCAGTGAAGGTAGTCTGGATACGCAGTATTTT. Amino acids: CASSEGSLDTQYF.

This clonotype was recorded at least ten times. The chain recombines TRBV5-1 with TRBJ2-1; possible D gene TRBD1, 5 bases. In germline, CDR1 is SGHRS, CDR2 YFSETQ. Deletions cut 6 bases from V and 3 bases from J, with 7 bases between. The CDR3 consists of 12 residues. In DNA form, the CDR3 reads TGCGCCAGCACGACAGACTACAATGAGCAGTTCTTC. This translates into CASTTDYNEQFF.

This clonotype was counted many times. This chain links TRBV5-1 with TRBJ2-2; no clear D gene. Germline-derived CDR1 and CDR2 are SGHRS and YFSETQ. V gave up 1 base and J gave up 0 bases, with 13 bases separating them. This CDR3 comprises 17 residues. The CDR3 sequence is CASSLNREHTNTGELFF. The CDR3 nucleotides read TGCGCCAGCAGCTTGAACCGAGAACATACGAACACCGGGGAGCTGTTTTTT.

This clonotype was recorded at least ten times. The V and J genes are TRBV7-2 and TRBJ2-7; D possibly corresponds to TRBD2 (6 bases). The CDR3 has 16 residues. The germline V gene has CDR1 SGHTA and CDR2 FQGNSA. V was cut by 5 bases and J by 3 bases, with 20 bases left in between. The CDR3 DNA reads TGTGCCAGCAGCCCCCAAGGCGGGACGGCACACTACGAGCAGTACTTC. The encoded protein is CASSPQGGTAHYEQYF.

This clonotype has ten or more counts. This sequence joins TRBV7-2 and TRBJ2-2; possible D gene TRBD1, 6 bases. Trimming took 5 bases from V and 4 from J, leaving 14 bases between them. This CDR3 has 15 amino acids. The germline V gene has CDR1 SGHTA and CDR2 FQGNSA. This CDR3 is CASSPPRGFTGELFF. The CDR3 nucleotides read TGTGCCAGCAGCCCACCGAGGGGGTTCACCGGGGAGCTGTTTTTT.

The rearrangement links TRBV29-1 to TRBJ2-2, with 8 bases lining up with TRBD1. CDR3 length equals 14 residues. V lost 7 bases and J lost 2; bases outside the gene matches: 6. Looked up from germline, CDR1 is SQVTM and CDR2 is ANQGSEA. The CDR3 loop reads CSASGQVNTGELFF. Written as DNA, the CDR3 is TGCAGCGCCTCGGGACAGGTTAACACCGGGGAGCTGTTTTTT.